What follows are 7 T cell receptor beta chains derived from one specimen sequenced in a study of cytomegalovirus exposure and HLA in healthy donors. Method: immunoSEQ multiplex PCR; TCRdb's copy keeps in-frame clones and lacks some. There are some 69,000 clones in the sample; roughly 95% occur only once, and about 4.6% lies in the top ten. Sequencing was performed on PBMCs. The receptors originated from a woman aged 18-29 years in good health and CMV-seropositive.

The chain carries TRBV11-3 and TRBJ1-2, with D unresolved. Germline CDR1 reads SGHNT; CDR2 reads YENEEA. V shed 3 bases and J shed 7 bases, with 9 bases lying between them. The CDR3 runs to 12 residues. CDR3 sequence: CASSFDSLGYTF. The CDR3 DNA follows: TGTGCCAGCAGCTTTGACTCCCTTGGCTACACCTTC.

This chain links TRBV30 with TRBJ2-1; maybe TRBD2 (6 bases). V lost 2 bases, J lost 6 bases, and 17 bases lay in between. CDR1 and CDR2 (germline): GTSNPN, SVGIG (reference sequence). The CDR3 contains 15 residues. The CDR3 DNA sequence: TGTGCCTGGAGTCCACATAAGGGACTCTCCAATGAGCAGTTCTTC. It encodes CAWSPHKGLSNEQFF.

The rearrangement joins TRBV27 to TRBJ2-7, with D unclear. CDR3 size: 14 residues. Germline V gene sequence: CDR1 MNHEY, CDR2 SMNVEV (reference sequence). Deletions cut 5 bases from V and 1 base from J, with 12 bases between. The CDR3 nucleotides read TGTGCCAGCAGTCCGACGCAGGTATCCTACGAGCAGTACTTC. It yields the protein CASSPTQVSYEQYF.

The rearrangement links TRBV29-1 to TRBJ2-4; TRBD2 might be the D (5 bases). The CDR3 loop spans 15 amino acids. Germline V gene data show CDR1 as SQVTM and CDR2 as ANQGSEA. Trimming stripped 3 bases from V and 0 bases from J, with 12 bases between. Here the CDR3 reads CSVETDGLAKNIQYF. The CDR3 DNA sequence: TGCAGCGTTGAGACCGACGGACTAGCCAAAAACATTCAGTACTTC.

About this clone: The junction and the germline gene differ at one end; a read error may be behind it. This chain connects TRBV7-7 to TRBJ2-5, with 9 bases lining up with TRBD2. Per germline, CDR1 SSHAT and CDR2 FNYEAQ (reference sequence). This CDR3 spans 15 amino acids. CDR3 amino acids: CASSFTASGTATQYF. The CDR3 DNA reads as TGTGCTAGCAGCTTTACGGCTAGCGGGACCGCGACCCAGTACTTC.

The rearrangement links TRBV7-2 to TRBJ2-1; D is perhaps TRBD1 (5 bases). V lost 3 bases and J 0 bases, leaving 9 bases between the germline ends. The length of the CDR3 is 15 residues. Germline V gives CDR1 SGHTA, CDR2 FQGNSA. CDR3 sequence: CASSFSQGSYNEQFF. In DNA, the CDR3 is TGTGCCAGCAGCTTTTCCCAGGGCTCCTACAATGAGCAGTTCTTC.

The rearrangement links TRBV4-1 to TRBJ2-3; D gene uncertain. From germline, CDR1 is MGHRA and CDR2 YSYEKL. The CDR3 runs 16 residues. The V end was cut by 0 bases, the J end by 1 base, with 11 bases between. The CDR3 coding sequence is TGCGCCAGCAGCCAAGATAGTAACTTAGGCACAGATACGCAGTATTTT. This codes for CASSQDSNLGTDTQYF.